The sequence of this T cell receptor beta chain was determined in a study of T cell repertoires in cytomegalovirus infection. There are a few counts of this clonotype. TCRdb used MiXCR to reprocess the reads, holding one entry per CDR3 protein. The sample records 450,000 to 600,000 distinct CDR3 sequences, approximately 10% being singletons. Germline V lookup: CDR1 DFQATT, CDR2 SNEGSKA (reference sequence). This CDR3 comprises 13 residues. The V end was cut by 5 bases, the J end by 3 bases, with 12 bases between. The rearrangement links TRBV20-1 to TRBJ2-3; D call uncertain. Material for sequencing was PBMCs. This sequence originates from a human donor in good health (CMV status not recorded). Some clones in this sample may be carry-over from other donors' samples. CDR3 in amino acids: CSAYFPLTDTQYF. For the CDR3, the DNA is TGCAGTGCTTACTTCCCGCTTACAGATACGCAGTATTTT.